These 22 T cell receptor beta chains came from one sample sequenced in a study of T cells in women clearing cervical HPV infection. Here immunoSEQ multiplex PCR was the method, and the copy in TCRdb shows in-frame clones only, minus some. This listing includes 40,000 to 60,000 clones. The source material was blood buffy coat. Every receptor here comes from a woman aged 18 to 75 with a cervical HPV16 infection that either progressed to CIN3+ or cleared (not recorded which).

With respect to this clone: Sequencing ends 3 residues short of the CDR3 end; the germline J gene provides the rest. The rearrangement links TRBV14 to TRBJ2-4; 7 bases line up with TRBD2. The V gene end was trimmed by 4 bases and the J gene end by 0 bases; junction bases not matched to a gene: 12. This CDR3 is 18 amino acids long. Germline CDR1 reads SGHDN; CDR2 reads FVKESK. CDR3 bases read: TGTGCCAGCAGCCGACGTAGCCTCAGGGAGGGAGCCAAAAACATT. Translation gives CASSRRSLREGAKNI. The CDR3 in full is CASSRRSLREGAKNIQYF. Using reference TRBV14 and TRBJ2-4 for the parts outside the CDR3, the full variable domain is EAGVTQFPSHSVIEKGQTVTLRCDPISGHDNLYWYRRVMGKEIKFLLHFVKESKQDESGMPNNRFLAERTGGTYSTLKVQPAELEDSGVYFCASSRRSLREGAKNIQYFGAGTRLSVL.

Details on this clone: The read stops 3 residues short of the end of the CDR3; the missing end is completed from the germline J gene. The chain has TRBV12-3 or TRBV12-4 and TRBJ1-4, with 8 bases that match TRBD1. The J segment lost 3 bases and the V segment lost 6 bases, leaving 9 bases of the junction unmatched. This CDR3 has 16 amino acids. CDR3 loop: CASSPGQGQANEKLFF. Partial CDR3 DNA: TGTGCCAGCAGCCCTGGACAGGGACAAGCTAATGAAAAA.

A word on this clone: The read halts 3 residues ahead of the CDR3 end, with the missing end drawn from the germline J gene. V gene TRBV2 combines with J gene TRBJ2-3; perhaps TRBD2 as D (7 bases). This CDR3 comprises 13 residues. Germline assignment: CDR1 SNHLY and CDR2 FYNNEI. The CDR3 is CASRGGEGVPQYF. Incomplete CDR3 DNA: TGTGCCAGTCGAGGGGGGGAGGGAGTGCCG.

In regard to this clone: The read gets to within 3 residues of the CDR3 end, and the germline J gene fills in the rest. The J gene is TRBJ1-1, the V gene TRBV19; possibly TRBD1 for D (5 bases). The CDR3 consists of 14 residues. V was trimmed by 9 bases and J by 3 bases, leaving 17 bases between them. Germline V lookup: CDR1 LNHDA, CDR2 SQIVND (reference sequence). CDR3 in amino acids: CASSRGGGDTEAFF. The CDR3 bases that were read are TGTGCCAGCTCGAGGGGCGGTGGTGACACTGAA.

Points on this clone: Read data end 3 residues before the CDR3 end; the end is taken from the germline J gene. The chain employs TRBV7-9 and TRBJ1-1; TRBD1 matches at 8 bases. V lost 5 bases and J lost 3; bases outside the gene matches: 2. Germline V gene lookup returns CDR1 SEHNR and CDR2 FQNEAQ (reference sequence). This CDR3 comprises 13 residues. The sequenced CDR3 bases are TGTGCCAGCAGCCCGACAGGGGACACTGAA. This encodes CASSPTGDTE. From start to end, the CDR3 is CASSPTGDTEAFF.

The sequenced CDR3 bases are TGTGCCATCAGTCCCGGGACAGGGGCCAAAAACATT. Translating gives CAISPGTGAKNI. The full CDR3 sequence reads CAISPGTGAKNIQYF. The gene calls are TRBV10-3 and TRBJ2-4; TRBD1 agrees at 9 bases. The observed sequence ends 3 residues before the CDR3 terminus, with the missing tail filled in from the germline J gene. The CDR3 spans 15 residues. V gave up 5 bases and J gave up 1 base; unmatched junction bases: 3. CDR1 is ENHRY, CDR2 SYGVKD, per germline.

As regards this clone: Coverage ceases 3 residues before the CDR3 finishes, and the germline J gene fills in the end. The V call is TRBV20-1, the J call TRBJ2-3, with 9 nucleotides matching TRBD1. In germline, CDR1 is DFQATT, CDR2 SNEGSKA (reference sequence). The junction had 17 bases not matched to a gene; V was cut back by 2 bases and J by 2 bases. The length of the CDR3 is 19 residues. The sequenced part of the CDR3 DNA is TGCAGTGCTAGACCCTACCCGGGACAGGGATTGGGGCCCACAGATACG. Protein sequence: CSARPYPGQGLGPTDT. The full CDR3 is CSARPYPGQGLGPTDTQYF.

About this clone itself: The missing CDR3 end, 3 residues past where the read stops, is filled in from the germline J gene. The V gene is TRBV4-2, the J gene TRBJ2-7, with 8 bases identical to TRBD2. This CDR3 has 16 amino acids. J lost 6 bases, V lost 1 base, and 11 bases had no gene match. Germline-derived CDR1 and CDR2 are LGHNA and YNFKEQ. The DNA read from the CDR3 is TGTGCCAGCAGCCAAGGACTCGGCGGGGGGCAGGGCGAG. It translates to CASSQGLGGGQGE. The complete CDR3 reads CASSQGLGGGQGEQYF.

On this clone: The read stops 3 residues short of the end of the CDR3; the missing end is completed from the germline J gene. J is TRBJ2-7 and V is TRBV5-5, with D maybe TRBD2 (7 bases). CDR3 length: 14 residues. Trimming took off 5 bases at V and 5 bases at J, with 17 bases between the two ends. CDR1 SGHKS and CDR2 YYEKEE come from the germline V gene (reference sequence). CDR3 DNA, as far as it was read: TGTGCCAGCAGACTGGGGGGGGCCCGTGACGAG. Protein: CASRLGGARDE. The entire CDR3 protein reads CASRLGGARDEQYF.

Comment on this clone: The read gets to within 3 residues of the CDR3 end, and the germline J gene fills in the rest. V gene TRBV7-6 combines with J gene TRBJ1-2, with 8 positions matching TRBD1. Germline V gene lookup returns CDR1 SGHVS and CDR2 FNYEAQ. The length of the CDR3 is 13 residues. The DNA read from the CDR3 is TGTGCCAGCAGCTTCGGACAGGGAGGCGAC. Amino acid sequence: CASSFGQGGD. The entire CDR3 reads CASSFGQGGDYTF.

Turning to this clone: From the germline J gene comes the end of the CDR3, since the read stops 3 residues before it. This chain links TRBV19 with TRBJ2-4, with 12 bases matching TRBD1. There are 14 residues in the CDR3. Germline CDR1 is LNHDA and CDR2 is SQIVND (reference sequence). CDR3 in amino acids: CASTQGDRGLGQYF. The part of the CDR3 DNA that was read is TGTGCCAGTACCCAGGGGGACAGGGGGCTTGGT.

A word on this clone: Sequencing ends 3 residues short of the CDR3 end; the germline J gene provides the rest. This chain connects TRBV19 to TRBJ1-2, with 8 bases that match TRBD1. The germline gives CDR1 LNHDA, CDR2 SQIVND (reference sequence). CDR3 size: 14 residues. CDR3 DNA (partial): TGTGCCAGTAATCACAGGCAGGGGGCGCTTGAC. This translates into CASNHRQGALD. The entire CDR3 protein reads CASNHRQGALDYTF. The entire variable domain, with the rest obtained from reference TRBV19 and TRBJ1-2, is as follows: DGGITQSPKYLFRKEGQNVTLSCEQNLNHDAMYWYRQDPGQGLRLIYYSQIVNDFQKGDIAEGYSVSREKKESFPLTVTSAQKNPTAFYLCASNHRQGALDYTFGSGTRLTVV.

To note about this clone: The read stops 3 residues short of the end of the CDR3; the missing end is completed from the germline J gene. V and J are TRBV19 and TRBJ1-2, with D maybe TRBD1 (5 bases). Germline assignment: CDR1 LNHDA and CDR2 SQIVND (reference sequence). The CDR3 spans 13 residues. CDR3 DNA (partial): TGTGCCAGTAGTATAGATCTTGGGGCCGGC. Encoded protein: CASSIDLGAG. The entire CDR3 protein reads CASSIDLGAGYTF.

To note about this clone: The read terminates 3 residues before the CDR3 end, so the remaining end is supplied by the germline J gene. The J gene is TRBJ2-3, the V gene TRBV18; the D gene is possibly TRBD2 (6 bases). Germline CDR1 KGHSH, CDR2 LQKENI. The V and J ends lost 8 bases and 4 bases respectively, with 19 bases between them. This CDR3 is 15 amino acids long. This chain's CDR3 is CASTTASAAPDTQYF. The CDR3 DNA, read in part, is TGTGCCAGCACAACCGCTAGCGCCGCCCCAGATACG.

On this clone itself: The read comes to an end 3 residues before the CDR3 does, leaving the germline J gene to fill in the end. This chain connects TRBV7-6 to TRBJ2-5; 7 bases match TRBD2. Germline V gene lookup returns CDR1 SGHVS and CDR2 FNYEAQ. This CDR3 is 16 amino acids long. V gave up 0 bases and J gave up 4 bases; unmatched junction bases: 8. The CDR3 protein is CASSLAQPTGGETQYF. Partial CDR3 DNA: TGTGCCAGCAGCTTAGCCCAACCCACGGGGGGAGAGACC.

Worth noting for this clone: Read data end 3 residues before the CDR3 end; the end is taken from the germline J gene. J is TRBJ2-7 and V is TRBV10-3, with TRBD2 matching 13 bases. V lost 6 bases, J lost 5 bases, and 19 bases stayed unmatched. The CDR3 totals 19 residues. CDR1 and CDR2 (germline): ENHRY, SYGVKD. CDR3 DNA (partial): TGTGCCATCAGCGAAAAACTTTTGGGACTAGCGGGGCGCTCGCACGAG. Translating it yields CAISEKLLGLAGRSHE. The complete CDR3 sequence is CAISEKLLGLAGRSHEQYF.

A note on this clone: The CDR3 end lies 3 residues beyond the end of the read and is filled in from the germline J gene. This chain connects TRBV6-2 or TRBV6-3 to TRBJ1-5; TRBD1 might be the D (5 bases). Trimming removed 0 bases from V and 1 base from J, with 10 bases in between. CDR3 length equals 16 residues. Germline V lookup: CDR1 MNHEY, CDR2 SVGEGT. The CDR3 protein is CASSYSREGSNQPQHF. The sequenced part of the CDR3 DNA is TGTGCCAGCAGTTACTCCAGGGAGGGGAGCAATCAGCCC.

The CDR3 is CASSDSFQPQHF. Incomplete CDR3 DNA: TGTGCCAGCAGTGACTCCTTTCAGCCC. The chain uses TRBV2 and TRBJ1-5; D gene uncertain. The observed sequence ends 3 residues before the CDR3 terminus, with the missing tail filled in from the germline J gene. The CDR3 spans 12 residues. The germline V gene has CDR1 SNHLY and CDR2 FYNNEI. V was cut by 3 bases and J by 6 bases, with 6 bases left in between.

Comment on this clone: Coverage ceases 3 residues before the CDR3 finishes, and the germline J gene fills in the end. Other DNA sequences in the same sample also yield this CDR3. V is TRBV29-1 and J is TRBJ2-7; 7 bases agree with TRBD1. There are 12 residues in the CDR3. J was trimmed by 2 bases and V by 5 bases; bases with no gene match: 3. Looked up from germline, CDR1 is SQVTM and CDR2 is ANQGSEA. The CDR3 loop is CSVRTGPYEQYF. The sequenced CDR3 bases are TGCAGCGTTAGGACAGGCCCCTACGAG.

As to this clone: The read is 3 residues too short to cover the CDR3 end, so that end is filled in from the germline J gene. The rearrangement links TRBV20-1 to TRBJ2-4; D not resolved. CDR3 size: 14 residues. Germline V gene data show CDR1 as DFQATT and CDR2 as SNEGSKA (reference sequence). The V end was cut by 0 bases, the J end by 8 bases, with 14 bases between. CDR3 bases read: TGCAGTGCTAGAGATTCAGGAGCTTGGGACATT. Its protein product is CSARDSGAWDI. The whole CDR3 sequence is CSARDSGAWDIQYF.

Comments on this clone: The sequence runs out 3 residues before the end of the CDR3; the remainder is reconstructed from the germline J gene. This chain connects TRBV5-1 to TRBJ2-5; 9 bases map to TRBD1. J lost 5 bases, V lost 6 bases, and 11 bases had no gene match. This CDR3 region has 15 residues. In germline, CDR1 is SGHRS, CDR2 YFSETQ. The CDR3 loop is CASTPGGTGKETQYF. The part of the CDR3 DNA that was read is TGCGCCAGCACCCCTGGGGGGACAGGGAAGGAGACC.

To note about this clone: The read ends 3 residues shy of where the CDR3 ends; the end is completed using the germline J gene. This chain links TRBV19 with TRBJ2-1; 7 positions match TRBD1. Germline CDR1 LNHDA, CDR2 SQIVND (reference sequence). With V trimmed by 6 bases and J by 3 bases, 5 bases remained unmatched. CDR3 size: 14 residues. The DNA read from the CDR3 is TGTGCCAGTAGACTAGGGGGCTACTACAATGAG. Translating gives CASRLGGYYNE. The whole CDR3 is CASRLGGYYNEQFF. Variable domain in full (rest from reference TRBV19 and TRBJ2-1): DGGITQSPKYLFRKEGQNVTLSCEQNLNHDAMYWYRQDPGQGLRLIYYSQIVNDFQKGDIAEGYSVSREKKESFPLTVTSAQKNPTAFYLCASRLGGYYNEQFFGPGTRLTVL.